This T cell receptor beta chain came from a study of T cell changes during pregnancy in multiple sclerosis. V lost 5 bases and J 5 bases, leaving 15 bases between the germline ends. Germline V gene data show CDR1 as PRHDT and CDR2 as FYEKMQ (reference sequence). The CDR3 has 14 amino acids. Profiling relied on immunoSEQ multiplex PCR, and the TCRdb table lists in-frame clones only, not all of them. In the table there are around 72,000 clones, more than 80% of which are singletons. This clonotype was obtained from a female donor in good health, enrolled as a control in a pregnancy study. The chain uses TRBV13 and TRBJ1-1; perhaps TRBD1 as D (5 bases). Sequences were derived from peripheral blood, sampled in the second trimester of pregnancy. The CDR3 DNA follows: TGTGCCAGCAGCGACCGGGACGGGGGGACTGAAGCTTTCTTT. Translated: CASSDRDGGTEAFF.